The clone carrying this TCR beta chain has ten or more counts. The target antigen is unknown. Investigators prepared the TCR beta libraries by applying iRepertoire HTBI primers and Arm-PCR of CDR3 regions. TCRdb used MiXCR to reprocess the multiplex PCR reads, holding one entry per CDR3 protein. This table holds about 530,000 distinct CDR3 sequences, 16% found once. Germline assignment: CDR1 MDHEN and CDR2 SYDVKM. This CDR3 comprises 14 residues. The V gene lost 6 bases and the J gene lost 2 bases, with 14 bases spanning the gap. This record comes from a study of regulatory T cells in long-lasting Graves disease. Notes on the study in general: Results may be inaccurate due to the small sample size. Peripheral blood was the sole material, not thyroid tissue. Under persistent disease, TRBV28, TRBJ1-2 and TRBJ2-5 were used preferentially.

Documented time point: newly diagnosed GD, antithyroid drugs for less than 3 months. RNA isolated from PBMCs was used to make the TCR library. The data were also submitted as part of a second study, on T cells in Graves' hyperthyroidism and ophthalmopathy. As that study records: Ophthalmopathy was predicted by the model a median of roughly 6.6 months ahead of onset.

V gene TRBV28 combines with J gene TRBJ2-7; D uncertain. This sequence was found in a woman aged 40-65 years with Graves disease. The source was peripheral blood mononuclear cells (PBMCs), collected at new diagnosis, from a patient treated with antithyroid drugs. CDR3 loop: CASSSGGATYEQYF. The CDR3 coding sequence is TGTGCCAGCAGCTCCGGCGGAGCCACCTACGAGCAGTACTTC. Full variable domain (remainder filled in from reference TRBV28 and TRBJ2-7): DVKVTQSSRYLVKRTGEKVFLECVQDMDHENMFWYRQDPGLGLRLIYFSYDVKMKEKGDIPEGYSVSREKKERFSLILESASTNQTSMYLCASSSGGATYEQYFGPGTRLTVT.